This T cell receptor (beta chain) was recorded in a study of blood T cell repertoires in COVID-19. In this sample, this clone turned up once. Germline V gene sequence: CDR1 SEHNR, CDR2 FQNEAQ (reference sequence). The CDR3 extends over 14 amino acids. Trimming cost V 3 bases and J 0 bases, with 7 bases left between them. Participants in the exposed group had met a COVID-19 case in the 2 weeks before joining the study. Here immunoSEQ multiplex PCR was the method, and the copy in TCRdb shows in-frame clones only, minus some. The sample lists about 320,000 clones, 85% seen once, with about 2% in the top ten.

The sequence was collected from a woman in her thirties who had been exposed to COVID-19. The sample comprised PBMCs or T cells enriched from blood (not recorded which). The chain combines TRBV7-9 with TRBJ2-3, with D uncertain. CDR3 nucleotides: TGTGCCAGCAGCTTTCTCGTGAGCACAGATACGCAGTATTTT. Translation: CASSFLVSTDTQYF.